The T cell receptor (beta chain) under discussion was sequenced for a study of shared clonotypes between healthy human individuals. Study-level background: For every donor, three CD4 naive, three CD4 memory, two CD8 naive and one CD8 memory plates were used.

CDR1 is SQVTM and CDR2 is ANQGSEA in the germline V gene. The V and J ends lost 2 bases and 4 bases respectively, with 9 bases between them. The length of the CDR3 is 12 residues. The naive CD8 subset, CD45RO-negative cells positively selected for CCR7, excluded terminally differentiated effector memory CD45RA+ cells. Healthy adults negative for HIV, lacking recent acute infections or vaccinations, served as donors. All donors were Caucasian adults living in Nashville, Tennessee. Study findings and constraints: When naive CD4 clonotypes were compared across a few donors, 4% to 6.5% were shared.

The data were produced by immunoSEQ multiplex PCR, yet TCRdb's version contains in-frame clones alone and is incomplete. The sample shows about 800,000 clones, about 96% of them seen only once. On this clone: What it binds is not known.

The sample taken for sequencing was naive CD8+ T cells sorted from blood. The V and J genes are TRBV29-1 and TRBJ2-7; the D is unclear. The receptor's source is a young man in good health. The CDR3, as DNA: TGCAGCGTTGAAAGTACAGCTTACGAGCAGTACTTC. This translates into CSVESTAYEQYF.